Below, one T cell receptor (beta chain) is given with its context. The antigen is undetermined. This record comes from a study of shared clonotypes between healthy human individuals. Study-wide findings and caveats: Only a few donors were included, so the genetic and exposure-history diversity represented was limited.

The CDR3 length is 12 residues. Trimming stripped 0 bases from V and 7 bases from J, with 7 bases between. Germline CDR1 reads SGHDT; CDR2 reads YYEEEE. The method was immunoSEQ multiplex PCR; TCRdb's version includes in-frame clones alone and lacks a portion of them. The table records around 100,000 clones, about 62% of them present only once. Sequenced material: memory CD8+ T cells sorted from blood. Subset indicated: CD45RO+ cells pooled with CCR7-negative TemRA cells. The clonotype was recovered from a woman aged 25 to 45 in good health. The V call is TRBV5-6, the J call TRBJ1-1; D remains unclear. The CDR3 protein is CASSLVQHEAFF. The CDR3 region has the DNA TGTGCCAGCAGCTTGGTTCAACATGAAGCTTTCTTT.